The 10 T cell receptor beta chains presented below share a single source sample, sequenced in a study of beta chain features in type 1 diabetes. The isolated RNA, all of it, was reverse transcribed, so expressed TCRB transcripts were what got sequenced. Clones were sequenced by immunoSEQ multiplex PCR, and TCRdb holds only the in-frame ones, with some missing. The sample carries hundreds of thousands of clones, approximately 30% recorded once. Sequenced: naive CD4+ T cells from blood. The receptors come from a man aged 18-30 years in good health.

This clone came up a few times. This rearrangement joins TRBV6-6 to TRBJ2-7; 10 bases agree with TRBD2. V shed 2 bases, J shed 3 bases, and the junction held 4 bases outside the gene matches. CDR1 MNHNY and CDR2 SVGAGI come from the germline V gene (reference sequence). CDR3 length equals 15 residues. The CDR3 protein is CASSYGAGGFYEQYF. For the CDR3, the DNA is TGTGCCAGCAGTTACGGAGCGGGAGGGTTCTACGAGCAGTACTTC.

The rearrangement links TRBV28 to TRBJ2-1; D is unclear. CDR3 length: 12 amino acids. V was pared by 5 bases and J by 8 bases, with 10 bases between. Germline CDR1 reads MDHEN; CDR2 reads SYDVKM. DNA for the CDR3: TGTGCCAGCAGTCAGCTGGCCGATGAGCAGTTCTTC. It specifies CASSQLADEQFF.

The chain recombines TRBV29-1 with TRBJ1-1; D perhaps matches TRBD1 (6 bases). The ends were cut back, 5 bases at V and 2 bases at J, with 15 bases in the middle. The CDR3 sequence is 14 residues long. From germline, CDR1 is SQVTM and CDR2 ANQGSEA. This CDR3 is CSVTSRTVNTEAFF. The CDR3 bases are TGCAGCGTTACGTCACGGACAGTCAACACTGAAGCTTTCTTT.

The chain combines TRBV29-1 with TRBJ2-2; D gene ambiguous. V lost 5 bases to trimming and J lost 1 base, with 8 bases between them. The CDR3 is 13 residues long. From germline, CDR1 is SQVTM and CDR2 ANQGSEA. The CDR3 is CSVSGQNTGELFF. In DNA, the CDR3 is TGCAGCGTTTCTGGTCAGAACACCGGGGAGCTGTTTTTT.

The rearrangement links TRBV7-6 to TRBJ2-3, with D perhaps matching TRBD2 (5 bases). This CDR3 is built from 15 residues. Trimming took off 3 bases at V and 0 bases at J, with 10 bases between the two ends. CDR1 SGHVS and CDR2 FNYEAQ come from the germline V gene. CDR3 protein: CASSFLAQSTDTQYF. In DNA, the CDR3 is TGTGCCAGCAGCTTTCTAGCCCAAAGCACAGATACGCAGTATTTT.

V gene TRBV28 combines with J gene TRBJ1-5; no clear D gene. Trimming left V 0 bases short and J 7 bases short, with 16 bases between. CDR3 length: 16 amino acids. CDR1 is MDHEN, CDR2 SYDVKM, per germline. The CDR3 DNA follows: TGTGCCAGCAGTTTATGGTCGCCGGGCTCGGGGCAGCCCCAGCATTTT. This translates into CASSLWSPGSGQPQHF.

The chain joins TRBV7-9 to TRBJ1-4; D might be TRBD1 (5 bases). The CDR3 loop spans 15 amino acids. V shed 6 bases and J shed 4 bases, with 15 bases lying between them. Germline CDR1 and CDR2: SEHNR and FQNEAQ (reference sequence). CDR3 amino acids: CASSSPGRSNEKLFF. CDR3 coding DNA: TGTGCCAGCAGTTCACCGGGACGAAGTAATGAAAAACTGTTTTTT.

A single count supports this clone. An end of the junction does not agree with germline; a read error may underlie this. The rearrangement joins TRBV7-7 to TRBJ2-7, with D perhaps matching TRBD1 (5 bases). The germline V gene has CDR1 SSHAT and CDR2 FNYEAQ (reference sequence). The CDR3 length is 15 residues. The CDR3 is CASSSNPTAPDEQYF. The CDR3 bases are TGTGCTAGCAGCTCTAACCCGACAGCGCCCGACGAGCAGTACTTC. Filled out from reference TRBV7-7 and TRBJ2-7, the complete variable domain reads GAGVSQSPRYKVTKRGQDVTLRCDPISSHATLYWYQQALGQGPEFLTYFNYEAQPDKSGLPSDRFSAERPEGSISTLTIQRTEQRDSAMYRCASSSNPTAPDEQYFGPGTRLTVT.

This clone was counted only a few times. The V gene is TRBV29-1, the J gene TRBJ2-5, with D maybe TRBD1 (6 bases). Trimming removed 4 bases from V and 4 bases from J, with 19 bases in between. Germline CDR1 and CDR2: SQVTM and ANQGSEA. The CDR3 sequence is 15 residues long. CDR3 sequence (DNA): TGCAGCGTTGGGGTTCTACAGGGTTACGCAGAGACCCAGTACTTC. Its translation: CSVGVLQGYAETQYF.

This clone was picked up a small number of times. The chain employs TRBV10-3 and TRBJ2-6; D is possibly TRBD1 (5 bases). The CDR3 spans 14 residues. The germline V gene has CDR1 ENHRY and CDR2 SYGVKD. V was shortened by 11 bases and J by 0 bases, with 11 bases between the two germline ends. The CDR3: CAVQGSSGANVLTF. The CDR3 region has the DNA TGTGCCGTCCAGGGTTCCTCTGGGGCCAACGTCCTGACTTTC.